The 3 T cell receptor beta chains below come from one sample, sequenced in a study of shared clonotypes between healthy human individuals. Clones were sequenced by immunoSEQ multiplex PCR, and TCRdb holds only the in-frame ones, with some missing. The top ten clones hold 1.2% of a sample with about 2 million clones, just under 95% of them seen once. CD45RO-negative cells were positively selected for CCR7, leaving out terminally differentiated effector memory CD45RA+ cells. Sample: naive CD8+ T cells sorted from blood. The source is a man aged 18-30 years in good health.

The gene calls are TRBV4-1 and TRBJ2-3; D tentatively fits TRBD1 or TRBD2 (5 bases each). The CDR3 sequence is 15 residues long. V was clipped by 3 bases and J by 4 bases, with 14 bases between them. The germline gives CDR1 MGHRA, CDR2 YSYEKL. This CDR3 reads CASSQPGPDADTQYF. CDR3 coding DNA: TGCGCCAGCAGCCAGCCGGGACCCGACGCAGATACGCAGTATTTT.

As concerns this clone: A junction boundary mismatches the germline segment, possibly from a read error. The chain employs TRBV6-6 and TRBJ2-5; D is unclear. The end of the DNA is better explained by TRBJ2-7, so the J call may be wrong. Germline V gene data show CDR1 as MNHNY and CDR2 as SVGAGI (reference sequence). CDR3 length equals 14 residues. The CDR3 here is CASSYSRASDEQYF. DNA for the CDR3: TGTGCCAGCAGTTATAGCCGGGCCTCCGACGAGCAGTACTTC.

This clone appeared once. The rearrangement uses TRBV9 and TRBJ2-1; 9 positions agree with TRBD1. Germline CDR1 is SGDLS and CDR2 is YYNGEE. The V segment lost 1 base and the J segment 5 bases; nucleotides outside the gene matches: 7. There are 16 residues in the CDR3. DNA for the CDR3: TGTGCCAGCAGCGTATCTCGGGACAGGGTAAACAATGAGCAGTTCTTC. This encodes CASSVSRDRVNNEQFF.